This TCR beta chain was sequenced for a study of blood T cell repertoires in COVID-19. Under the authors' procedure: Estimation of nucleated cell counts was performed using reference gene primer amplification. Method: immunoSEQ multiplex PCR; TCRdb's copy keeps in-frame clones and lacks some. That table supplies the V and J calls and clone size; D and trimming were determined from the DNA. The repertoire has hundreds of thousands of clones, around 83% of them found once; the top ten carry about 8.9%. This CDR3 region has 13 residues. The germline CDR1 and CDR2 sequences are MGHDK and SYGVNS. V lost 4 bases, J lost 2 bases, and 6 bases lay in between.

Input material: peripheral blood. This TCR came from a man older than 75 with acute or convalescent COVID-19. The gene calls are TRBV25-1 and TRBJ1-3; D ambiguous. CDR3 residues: CASSATAGNTIYF. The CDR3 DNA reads TGTGCCAGCAGTGCAACAGCTGGAAACACCATATATTTT.